The rows below give T cell receptor beta chains drawn from one sample of a study of beta chain features in type 1 diabetes. The method was immunoSEQ multiplex PCR; TCRdb's version includes in-frame clones alone and lacks a portion of them. The sample has 150,000 to 170,000 clones, roughly 8% seen once. The sample taken for sequencing was central memory CD4+ T cells from blood. The receptors here all came from a man between 18 and 35 years old in good health. CDR3s include the opening cysteine and the closing phenylalanine or tryptophan. A D gene is named only where the DNA matches it firmly. Clone size, where shown, is once, few, many, or a class for clones that have expanded.

TRBJ2-7	TRBD1	few	TRBV7-2	TGTGCCAGCCTACGGGACAGTTTGTCCTACGAGCAGTACTTC	CASLRDSLSYEQYF
TRBJ2-4	TRBD1	few	TRBV11-2	TGTGCCAGCAGGGCGATAGGGTTCAGGGGGCGTTTCGCCAAAAACATTCAGTACTTC	CASRAIGFRGRFAKNIQYF
TRBJ1-2	TRBD1	few	TRBV4-1	TGCGCCAGCAGCCAAGATACCCAGACAGGGTTCGGCTACACCTTC	CASSQDTQTGFGYTF
TRBJ2-1	-	-	TRBV5-4	TGTGCCAGCAGCTTGGAAGGTGGGAGTCGTAATGAGCAGTTCTTC	CASSLEGGSRNEQFF
TRBJ2-7	-	-	TRBV10-3	TGTGCCATCAGTGAGTCGGCTAGCGCAACCTACGAGCAGTACTTC	CAISESASATYEQYF
TRBJ2-5	TRBD1	-	TRBV7-2	TGTGCCAGCAGCCGGGGACAGATACAAGAGACCCAGTACTTC	CASSRGQIQETQYF
TRBJ1-5	-	-	TRBV19	TGTGCCAGTAGTATGGGACAACGCAATCAGCCCCAGCATTTT	CASSMGQRNQPQHF
TRBJ2-3	-	many	TRBV15	TGTGCCACCAGAGAGTCAGATACGCAGTATTTT	CATRESDTQYF
TRBJ1-1	-	many	TRBV7-9	TGTGCCAGCAGCTCACAGGGAGGGGGCACTGAAGCTTTCTTT	CASSSQGGGTEAFF
TRBJ1-1	-	few	TRBV4-3	TGCGCCAGCAGCCAAGATTACCGGGGAAATACTGAAGCTTTCTTT	CASSQDYRGNTEAFF
TRBJ1-2	TRBD1	-	TRBV6-1	TGTGCCAGCCACGACAGGGGGCGAGCTATTACATTC	CASHDRGRAITF
TRBJ2-5	TRBD2	few	TRBV9	TGTGCCAGCAGCGTAGCTAGCGGGCGGGGTGAGACCCAGTACTTC	CASSVASGRGETQYF
TRBJ1-2	-	few	TRBV13	TGTGCCAGCAGCATTGGACAGCCTAACTATGGCTACACCTTC	CASSIGQPNYGYTF
TRBJ2-1	-	few	TRBV6-5	TGTGCCAGCAGCCGGGACATCAATGAGCAGTTCTTC	CASSRDINEQFF
TRBJ2-7	-	-	TRBV11-1	TGTGCCAGCAGTCCCCGACTGGCCTGGGAGCAGTACTTC	CASSPRLAWEQYF
TRBJ2-1	TRBD2	many	TRBV28	TGTGCCAGCAGTATTCCAGCGGGAGGCCTGTTCTTC	CASSIPAGGLFF
TRBJ1-1	-	few	TRBV30	TGTGCCTGGAGATACAGGTCGAACACTGAAGCTTTCTTT	CAWRYRSNTEAFF
TRBJ2-7	TRBD1	-	TRBV5-1	TGCGCCAGCAGCTTGGTCGGGACAGGTCCCTTTAATGAGCAGTACTTC	CASSLVGTGPFNEQYF
TRBJ1-2	-	few	TRBV6-5	TGTGCCAGCAGTTACTCGTTGGAGTCGGGTGGCTACACCTTC	CASSYSLESGGYTF
TRBJ2-3	-	-	TRBV9	TGTGCCAGCAGCGTAGGGGCGGGGAGTGCAGATACGCAGTATTTT	CASSVGAGSADTQYF
TRBJ2-2	-	-	TRBV5-4	TGTGCCAGCAGCCTGTCCGACACCGGGGAGCTGTTTTTT	CASSLSDTGELFF
TRBJ1-5	TRBD1	few	TRBV14	TGTGCCAGCAGCCAAGTCCCGGACAGGGACAATCAGCCCCAGCATTTT	CASSQVPDRDNQPQHF
TRBJ2-1	-	-	TRBV4-1	TGCGCCAGCAGCCAAGATTTAACTAGCCGGAGAGTGCAGTTCTTC	CASSQDLTSRRVQFF
TRBJ1-1	-	-	TRBV27	TGTGCCAGCAGTTTTGTACATATGAACACTGAAGCTTTCTTT	CASSFVHMNTEAFF
TRBJ2-7	-	-	TRBV7-6	TGTGCCAGCAGCTCGCGACAGGAATCCTACGAGCAGTACTTC	CASSSRQESYEQYF
TRBJ1-3	TRBD1	-	TRBV29-1	TGCAGCGTCGAGCAGGGGGCAGGTGGAAACACCATATATTTT	CSVEQGAGGNTIYF
TRBJ1-3	-	-	TRBV28	TGTGCCAGCAGGCGGGATGGAAACACCATATATTTT	CASRRDGNTIYF
TRBJ2-7	TRBD2	-	TRBV6-6	TGTGCCAGCAGTTACGGGGTAGCGGGAGAGCAGTACTTC	CASSYGVAGEQYF
TRBJ2-3	TRBD2	-	TRBV18	TGTGCCAGCTCACCACCTGGACTAGCGGGGGGCACAGATACGCAGTATTTT	CASSPPGLAGGTDTQYF
TRBJ2-1	-	-	TRBV7-2	TGTGCCAGCAGCTTTGCGGGGTACGACTACAATGAGCAGTTCTTC	CASSFAGYDYNEQFF
TRBJ1-1	-	-	TRBV30	TGTGCCTGGACAGTGAACACTGAAGCTTTCTTT	CAWTVNTEAFF
TRBJ1-1	TRBD1	few	TRBV5-8	TGTGCCAGCAGTCCAGCGGAGGACAGGGGGCGGAAAGCTTTCTTT	CASSPAEDRGRKAFF
TRBJ2-7	-	few	TRBV30	TGTGCCGGAGGGGGACAGCCCTACGAGCAGTACTTC	CAGGGQPYEQYF
TRBJ2-3	TRBD1	-	TRBV7-9	TGTGCCAGCAGCTTAGATGGGACAGGGAACACAGATACGCAGTATTTT	CASSLDGTGNTDTQYF
TRBJ2-2	TRBD2	-	TRBV7-7	TGTGCTAGCAGCTTAGCGGGAGGAACCGGGGAGCTGTTTTTT	CASSLAGGTGELFF
TRBJ1-5	TRBD1	-	TRBV28	TGTGCCACGACAGGGACCCATCAGCCCCAGCATTTT	CATTGTHQPQHF
TRBJ2-5	-	-	TRBV30	TGTGCCTGGGCCCTAGGGGCGAGAAAGACCCAGTACTTC	CAWALGARKTQYF
TRBJ1-2	-	few	TRBV4-3	TGCGCCAGCAGCCGGGCCAGAATCGGACAGTATGGCTACACCTTC	CASSRARIGQYGYTF
TRBJ1-3	-	-	TRBV18	TGTGCCAGCTCACCGCAGGCTGACTCTGGAAACACCATATATTTT	CASSPQADSGNTIYF
TRBJ1-4	-	few	TRBV18	TGTGCCAGCTCACCATCGGGACACTCAAAGGGCGAAAAACTGTTTTTT	CASSPSGHSKGEKLFF
TRBJ2-7	-	few	TRBV4-3	TGCGCCAGCAGCCAAGATTTACAGACGGAAGAGCAGTACTTC	CASSQDLQTEEQYF
TRBJ2-2	-	-	TRBV10-3	TGTGCCATCGAGAACAGGAACACCGGGGAGCTGTTTTTT	CAIENRNTGELFF
TRBJ1-1	-	many	TRBV9	TGTGCCAGCAGCGGACTCTCTCAGTTGAACACTGAAGCTTTCTTT	CASSGLSQLNTEAFF
TRBJ2-7	-	few	TRBV7-2	TGTGCCAGCAGCTTATTTAGGGGAAATTCCTACGAGCAGTACTTC	CASSLFRGNSYEQYF
TRBJ2-3	-	few	TRBV7-2	TGTGCCAGCAGCGAACCCCTGTCGGTAGCCTATCAGTATTTT	CASSEPLSVAYQYF
TRBJ2-5	-	-	TRBV4-3	TGCGCCAGCAGCCAACCAGGGCAAGAGACCCAGTACTTC	CASSQPGQETQYF
TRBJ2-5	TRBD1	few	TRBV7-8	TGTGCCAGCAGCTTAGCCCTCCGGACAGGACCAGAAGAGACCCAGTACTTC	CASSLALRTGPEETQYF
TRBJ2-7	TRBD1	many	TRBV6-5	TGTGCCAGCAGTAAAGGGACAGGTCAACCCTACGAGCAGTACTTC	CASSKGTGQPYEQYF
TRBJ2-3	TRBD2	few	TRBV7-8	TGTGCCAGCAGGCGGACTAGCGGAGCAGATACGCAGTATTTT	CASRRTSGADTQYF
TRBJ1-2	-	few	TRBV11-2	TGTGCCAGCAGCTTAGAGCGGCGCTACACCTTC	CASSLERRYTF
TRBJ2-5	TRBD1	few	TRBV5-1	TGCGCCAGTAGGACCGGGACAGGGGGCGCGGGGGAGACCCAGTACTTC	CASRTGTGGAGETQYF
TRBJ1-2	-	few	TRBV6-1	TGTGCCAGCGAGACGGCGACGGGCTATGGCTACACCTTC	CASETATGYGYTF
TRBJ2-3	TRBD1	many	TRBV6-5	TGTGCCAGCAGTAAAGGGACAGTCCAATCAGATACGCAGTATTTT	CASSKGTVQSDTQYF
TRBJ1-4	TRBD1	-	TRBV7-3	TGTGCCAGCAATTACTTGGAGCTTGCGACAGGGGCCGATGAAAAACTGTTTTTT	CASNYLELATGADEKLFF
TRBJ2-5	TRBD2	-	TRBV7-3	TGTGCCAGCAGCATGGACACGGGAGGGACCCAGTACTTC	CASSMDTGGTQYF
TRBJ1-4	-	-	TRBV7-8	TGTGCCAGCAGCTGGGGCAGAACTAATGAAAAACTGTTTTTT	CASSWGRTNEKLFF
TRBJ1-2	TRBD1	many	TRBV4-3	TGCGCCAGCAGCCAAGATCCCAGGGGGGACTATGGCTACACCTTC	CASSQDPRGDYGYTF
TRBJ2-3	TRBD2	-	TRBV5-6	TGTGCCAGCAGCTTAGCTGCGGGAGGGGGATTTGTAGGGGATACGCAGTATTTT	CASSLAAGGGFVGDTQYF